The T cell receptor (beta chain) described here comes from a study of cytomegalovirus exposure and HLA in healthy donors. With 60 Vbeta and 13 Jbeta primers, the PCR was carried out. Data came from immunoSEQ multiplex PCR; TCRdb stores just in-frame clones and leaves some out. The sample yields 65,000 to 85,000 clones, about three quarters seen once. The CDR3 has 15 residues. V was clipped by 4 bases and J by 5 bases; unmatched bases: 8. Germline-derived CDR1 and CDR2 are SGHTA and FQGTGA. This clone was observed a handful of times. Its antigen remains unknown. Broader study findings: A list of 164 TCR beta chains associated with cytomegalovirus was given. V- and J-gene trimming of TCR beta was linked (in a later analysis) to a missense DCLRE1C variant. A few chains linked to CMV were shown in vitro to be specific for CMV antigens. In most subjects, TCR beta sequences reportedly gave accurate predictions of HLA-A and HLA-B alleles.

The sample comprised PBMCs. This TCR was recovered from a man aged 50 or older in good health and CMV-seropositive. The rearrangement links TRBV7-3 to TRBJ1-2; 9 nucleotides match TRBD1. For the CDR3, the DNA is TGTGCCAGCAGCTCTGGGGACAGGGAGGGTTATGGCTACACCTTC. Protein: CASSSGDREGYGYTF.